This TCR beta chain was identified during a study of blood T cell repertoires in COVID-19. Overall study context: The United States, Italy and Spain were the sources of the acute and convalescent COVID-19 samples. In each case, the material was cDNA or gDNA derived from T cells, B-cell-depleted T cells, or PBMCs.

This CDR3 is 16 amino acids long. The V gene end was trimmed by 3 bases and the J gene end by 6 bases; junction bases not matched to a gene: 6. Per the germline V gene, CDR1 is SGHRS and CDR2 is YFSETQ. Under the authors' procedure: Scientists estimated how many nucleated cells there were by amplifying reference gene primers. TCRdb keeps only in-frame clones here, not all; method: immunoSEQ multiplex PCR. V, J and clone size reflect that table, while D and trimming were determined from the DNA. The sample lists 140,000 or so clones; approximately 85% were seen once. Only a few counts were recorded for this clone.

This receptor was obtained from a man aged 45-65 years with acute or convalescent COVID-19. The specimen was peripheral blood. The chain joins TRBV5-1 to TRBJ2-1; 13 bases agree with TRBD2. The CDR3 spells CASSSSLAGGANEQFF. CDR3 DNA sequence: TGCGCCAGCAGCTCATCACTAGCGGGAGGGGCCAATGAGCAGTTCTTC.